A single sample is the source of the 19 T cell receptor beta chains below, sequenced in a study of shared clonotypes between healthy human individuals. Selected positively for CCR7 and CD45RO-negative, naive CD8 cells excluded terminally differentiated effector memory CD45RA+ cells. Data came from immunoSEQ multiplex PCR; TCRdb stores just in-frame clones and leaves some out. The table has some 2,100,000 clones, more than 85% seen once. The material sequenced was naive CD8+ T cells from PBMCs. The receptors were sampled from a man younger than 30 in good health. Some clones in this sample may be carry-over from other donors' samples.

V gene TRBV7-3 combines with J gene TRBJ2-3; 10 positions agree with TRBD1. Germline CDR1 and CDR2: SGHTA and FQGTGA. This CDR3 is 14 amino acids long. The J segment lost 8 bases and the V segment lost 5 bases, leaving 7 bases of the junction unmatched. The CDR3 reads CASSPGQGFFTQYF. The CDR3 nucleotides read TGTGCCAGCAGCCCGGGACAGGGGTTTTTTACGCAGTATTTT.

This chain connects TRBV28 to TRBJ1-1; no clear D. The CDR3 is made up of 15 amino acids. The germline gives CDR1 MDHEN, CDR2 SYDVKM. Trimming removed 5 bases from V and 0 bases from J, with 13 bases in between. Here the CDR3 reads CASSAPREMNTEAFF. For the CDR3, the DNA is TGTGCCAGCAGTGCGCCAAGGGAGATGAACACTGAAGCTTTCTTT.

The chain couples TRBV10-3 to TRBJ1-1; D gene ambiguous. Germline V lookup: CDR1 ENHRY, CDR2 SYGVKD. V dropped 7 bases and J dropped 7 bases, with 22 bases sitting between them. The CDR3 runs 15 residues. The CDR3 sequence is CAITAGEVGSDEAFF. Written as DNA, the CDR3 is TGTGCCATCACCGCGGGAGAAGTCGGGTCTGATGAAGCTTTCTTT.

The rearrangement links TRBV28 to TRBJ1-1, with a tentative D call TRBD1 (6 bases). V was shortened by 10 bases and J by 4 bases, with 16 bases between the two germline ends. This CDR3 is built from 13 residues. Per the germline V gene, CDR1 is MDHEN and CDR2 is SYDVKM. As DNA, the CDR3 is TGTGCCATCGGACCCTTCAGGGGCACTGAAGCTTTCTTT. Translation gives CAIGPFRGTEAFF.

CDR3 loop: CASSQDQTRTEAFF. CDR3 DNA: TGCGCCAGCAGCCAAGATCAAACCCGCACTGAAGCTTTCTTT. J is TRBJ1-1 and V is TRBV4-1; D ambiguous. The V gene's germline CDR1 is MGHRA and CDR2 YSYEKL. The V end was cut by 0 bases, the J end by 4 bases, with 9 bases between. The CDR3 length is 14 residues.

The rearrangement uses TRBV9 and TRBJ2-5; no clear D. Germline CDR1 and CDR2: SGDLS and YYNGEE. V was trimmed by 0 bases and J by 2 bases, leaving 8 bases between them. CDR3 length: 14 amino acids. CDR3 sequence (DNA): TGTGCCAGCAGCGTAGATACAGCTCAAGAGACCCAGTACTTC. Protein sequence: CASSVDTAQETQYF.

This sequence joins TRBV5-3 and TRBJ1-6; D remains ambiguous. TRBV5-3 is known as an ORF, though its function is uncertain. CDR3 length: 13 amino acids. The V end was cut by 0 bases, the J end by 8 bases, with 6 bases between. CDR3 sequence: CARSLERYSPLHF. In DNA form, the CDR3 reads TGTGCCAGAAGCTTGGAGCGTTATTCACCCCTCCACTTT.

The V gene is TRBV4-3, the J gene TRBJ2-6, with D hard to call. Germline-derived CDR1 and CDR2 are LGHNA and YSLEER. V dropped 1 base and J dropped 4 bases, with 8 bases sitting between them. CDR3 length: 15 amino acids. The CDR3 DNA reads TGCGCCAGCAGCCAAGTTCAGGCCGGGGCCAACGTCCTGACTTTC. It is translated as CASSQVQAGANVLTF.

The chain employs TRBV5-1 and TRBJ2-2; TRBD2 matches 10 bases. The CDR3 covers 19 residues. V shed 4 bases, J shed 3 bases, and the junction held 15 bases outside the gene matches. Germline V gene data show CDR1 as SGHRS and CDR2 as YFSETQ. CDR3 in DNA: TGCGCCAGCAGCCCCATGTTTCTAGCGGGAGTGGGAGACACCGGGGAGCTGTTTTTT. Translated, it gives CASSPMFLAGVGDTGELFF.

The chain carries TRBV7-9 and TRBJ2-7; TRBD2 matches at 8 bases. The germline CDR1 and CDR2 sequences are SEHNR and FQNEAQ (reference sequence). The V gene end was trimmed by 6 bases and the J gene end by 4 bases; junction bases not matched to a gene: 14. CDR3 length equals 16 residues. CDR3 protein: CASSSPNGRAFYEQYF. In DNA, the CDR3 is TGTGCCAGCAGTTCCCCCAACGGGAGGGCCTTTTACGAGCAGTACTTC.

The J gene is TRBJ2-7, the V gene TRBV5-4; 10 bases are a match to TRBD1. This CDR3 has 14 residues. V dropped 2 bases and J dropped 4; count of bases not matched to a gene: 3. From germline, CDR1 is SGHNT and CDR2 YYREEE (reference sequence). CDR3 amino acids: CASSFPGQGYEQYF. DNA for the CDR3: TGTGCCAGCAGCTTTCCGGGACAGGGGTACGAGCAGTACTTC.

The count of this clone is one. The V and J genes are TRBV28 and TRBJ2-7, with D possibly being TRBD1 (6 bases). The V end lost 3 bases, the J end lost 13 bases, and 13 bases lay between the germline ends. The CDR3 covers 11 residues. Germline values: CDR1 MDHEN, CDR2 SYDVKM. The CDR3 DNA sequence: TGTGCCAGCAGTTTTACGGACAGCCACTACTTC. Translating it yields CASSFTDSHYF.

The chain links TRBV5-1 to TRBJ2-5, with 8 nucleotides matching TRBD1. CDR1 and CDR2 from the germline V gene are SGHRS and YFSETQ. The trim removed 4 bases at V and 2 bases at J, leaving 7 bases unmatched. The CDR3 consists of 15 residues. CDR3 sequence reads: CASSDTDRGQETQYF. In DNA, the CDR3 is TGCGCCAGCAGCGACACAGACAGGGGTCAAGAGACCCAGTACTTC.

The chain has TRBV7-5 and TRBJ2-4; the D call of TRBD1 is as the table states it, not checked on the DNA. TRBV7-5 is reported as a pseudogene. This CDR3 is built from 16 residues. The CDR3 here is CVRSTGTLRGKNIQYF. CDR3 nucleotides: TGTGTCAGAAGCACCGGGACACTTAGAGGCAAAAACATTCAGTACTTC.

This chain links TRBV9 with TRBJ2-5; D is undetermined. CDR1 is SGDLS, CDR2 YYNGEE, per germline. The CDR3 sequence is 15 residues long. Trimming removed 2 bases from V and 5 bases from J, with 16 bases in between. The CDR3 is CASSVYPGFGETQYF. In DNA form, the CDR3 reads TGTGCCAGCAGCGTCTATCCCGGGTTCGGGGAGACCCAGTACTTC.

This clone was counted a single time. In DNA form, the CDR3 reads TGTGCCAGCAGTACTAGGGACAGGGGCCGGATGTCTGAAGCTTTCTTT. Translation: CASSTRDRGRMSEAFF. The chain couples TRBV28 to TRBJ1-1, with 10 bases fitting TRBD1. The CDR3 sequence is 16 residues long. Trimming at V came to 5 bases and at J to 6 bases, leaving 12 bases not matched to a gene. Per the germline V gene, CDR1 is MDHEN and CDR2 is SYDVKM.

A remark on this clone: The sample carries other DNA sequences with the same CDR3. J is TRBJ1-1 and V is TRBV29-1, with D perhaps TRBD1 (5 bases). The germline gives CDR1 SQVTM, CDR2 ANQGSEA. The CDR3 totals 14 residues. Trimming took off 0 bases at V and 10 bases at J, with 18 bases between the two ends. The CDR3 DNA reads TGCAGCGTTGAAGATCTTCACGGGGCACGAAGAGCTTTCTTT. This translates into CSVEDLHGARRAFF.

V is TRBV7-2 and J is TRBJ2-7; the match to TRBD1 covers 12 bases. V trimming: 5 bases; J trimming: 4 bases; junction bases outside the gene matches: 3. The CDR3 totals 14 residues. The germline CDR1 and CDR2 sequences are SGHTA and FQGNSA. The CDR3 protein is CASSGTGGGYEQYF. The CDR3 DNA follows: TGTGCCAGCAGCGGGACAGGGGGCGGATACGAGCAGTACTTC.

The chain employs TRBV11-2 and TRBJ2-3; D is ambiguous. In germline, CDR1 is SGHAT, CDR2 FQNNGV. Trimming shortened V by 3 bases and J by 8 bases, and 9 bases separated the two germline ends. This CDR3 is built from 12 residues. CDR3 DNA: TGTGCCAGCAGCTTGATAATTGGTACGCAGTATTTT. This sequence encodes CASSLIIGTQYF.